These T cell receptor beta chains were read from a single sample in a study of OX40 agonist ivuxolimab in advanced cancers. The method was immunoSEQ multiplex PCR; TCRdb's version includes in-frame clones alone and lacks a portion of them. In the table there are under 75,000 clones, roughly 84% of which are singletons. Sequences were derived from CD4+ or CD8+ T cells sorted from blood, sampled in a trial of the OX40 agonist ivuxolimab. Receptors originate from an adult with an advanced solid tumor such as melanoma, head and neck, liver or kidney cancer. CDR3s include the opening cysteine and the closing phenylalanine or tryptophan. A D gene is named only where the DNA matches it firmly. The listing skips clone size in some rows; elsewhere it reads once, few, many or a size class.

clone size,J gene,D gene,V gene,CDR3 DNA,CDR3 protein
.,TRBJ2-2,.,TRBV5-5,TGTGCCAGCAGCTTGCGACACCTAGTGAACACCGGGGAGCTGTTTTTT,CASSLRHLVNTGELFF
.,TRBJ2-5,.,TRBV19,TGTGCCAGTAGTATCATCCGGGGCCCAGGAGGGCAAGAGACCCAGTACTTC,CASSIIRGPGGQETQYF
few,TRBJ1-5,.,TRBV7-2,TGTGCCAGCAGCTTATATGGGACGGAATCCAATCAGCCCCAGCATTTT,CASSLYGTESNQPQHF
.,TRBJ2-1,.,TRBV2,TGTGCCAGCAGTGAAGCTGAACAGCCCTACAATGAGCAGTTCTTC,CASSEAEQPYNEQFF
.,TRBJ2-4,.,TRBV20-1,TGCAGTGGGGGGCCCAAAAACATTCAGTACTTC,CSGGPKNIQYF
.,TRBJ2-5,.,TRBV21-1,TGTGCCAGCAGCGCCGGGACTAGCGGGGAGACCCAGTACTTC,CASSAGTSGETQYF
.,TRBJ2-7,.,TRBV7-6,TGTGCCAGCAGCCCCCGGAGACTTGGCACATACGAGCAGTACTTC,CASSPRRLGTYEQYF
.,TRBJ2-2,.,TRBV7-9,TGTGCCAGCAGGGAAAACACCGGGGAGCTGTTTTTT,CASRENTGELFF
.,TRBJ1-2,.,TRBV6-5,TGTGCCAGCAGTTACTTCCAGGGAGGTGGCTACACCTTC,CASSYFQGGGYTF
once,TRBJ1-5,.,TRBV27,TGTGCCAGGGGACAACGGGGTCAGCCCCAGCATTTT,CARGQRGQPQHF
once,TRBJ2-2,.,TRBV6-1,TGTGCCACCATAAGGGGGACTTTCACCGGGGAGCTGTTTTTT,CATIRGTFTGELFF
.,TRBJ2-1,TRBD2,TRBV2,TGTGCCAGCGGCCCATCCGGGACTAGATGGAGTGAGCAGTTCTTC,CASGPSGTRWSEQFF
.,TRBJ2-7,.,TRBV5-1,TGCGCCAGCAGCTTGGCCTACGAGCAGTACTTC,CASSLAYEQYF
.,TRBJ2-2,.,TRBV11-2,TGTGCCAGCAGCTTGAGGGGAGGCGAGAACACCGGGGAGCTGTTTTTT,CASSLRGGENTGELFF
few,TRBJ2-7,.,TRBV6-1,TGTGCCAGCAGCGCAGCCCCAAACTACGAGCAGTACTTC,CASSAAPNYEQYF
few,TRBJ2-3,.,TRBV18,TGTGCCAGCTCAGGGAGTTTGGATACGCAGTATTTT,CASSGSLDTQYF
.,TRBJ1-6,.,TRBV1,TGCACCAGCAGCCAAGTCGAGGACAGGTTGGATTCACCCCTCCACTTT,CTSSQVEDRLDSPLHF
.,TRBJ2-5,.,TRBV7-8,TGTGCCAGCAGGAGACGGGGTGAGACCCAGTACTTC,CASRRRGETQYF
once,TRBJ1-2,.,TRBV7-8,TGTGCCAGCAGCTCCACCCAGGCCTACGTCTATGGCTACACCTTC,CASSSTQAYVYGYTF
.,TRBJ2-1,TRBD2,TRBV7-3,TGTGCCAGCAGCCACTCTAGCGGGAGAGCCTACAATGAGCAGTTCTTC,CASSHSSGRAYNEQFF
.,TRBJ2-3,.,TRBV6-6,TGTGCCAGCAGCCCCTCGGGTAGGGGCACAGATACGCAGTATTTT,CASSPSGRGTDTQYF
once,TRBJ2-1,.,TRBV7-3,TGTGCCAGCAGCTTAGCCTTGGAACGTCAGGGACAGTTCTTC,CASSLALERQGQFF
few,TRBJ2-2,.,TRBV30,TGTGCCTGGAAAAATCGGGGACTTAGGCCGGCCGGGGAGCTGTTTTTT,CAWKNRGLRPAGELFF
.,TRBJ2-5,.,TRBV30,TGTGCCTGGAGTCGATCTAAGACGGGTATACAGACCCAGTACTTC,CAWSRSKTGIQTQYF
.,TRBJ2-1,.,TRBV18,TGTGCCAGCTCACCCCTCGGGGACCTAGCCGAAATAGCCTACAATGAGCAGTTCTTC,CASSPLGDLAEIAYNEQFF
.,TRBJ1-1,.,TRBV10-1,TGCGCCAGCAGTGTGTCAGGCGATCTGATAATAAACACTGAAGCTTTCTTT,CASSVSGDLIINTEAFF
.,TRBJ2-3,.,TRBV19,TGTGCCAGTAGTATGACACGGCTGTACGAGCAGTATTTT,CASSMTRLYEQYF
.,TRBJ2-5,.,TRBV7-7,TGTGCCAGCAGCCTCGCGGAAGGGGCCCAGTACTTC,CASSLAEGAQYF
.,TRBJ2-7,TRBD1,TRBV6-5,TGTGCCAGCAGATCGGACAGGGTGGGAGCCTACGAGCAGTACTTC,CASRSDRVGAYEQYF
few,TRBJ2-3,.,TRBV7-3,TGTGCCAGCAGCTCCCAAGCGGCTTCAGATACGCAGTATTTT,CASSSQAASDTQYF
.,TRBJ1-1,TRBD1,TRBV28,TGTGCCAGCAACGAGCAGGGGGTGAACACTGAAGCTTTCTTT,CASNEQGVNTEAFF
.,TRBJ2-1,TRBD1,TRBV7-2,TGTGCCAGCAGCCCCCCAGGGGGTGAGCAGTTCTTC,CASSPPGGEQFF
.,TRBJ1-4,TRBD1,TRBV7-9,TGTGCCAGCAGCTCTACAGGGGGGGAAGGTGAAAAACTGTTTTTT,CASSSTGGEGEKLFF
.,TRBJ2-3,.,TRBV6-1,TGTGCCAGCAGTGCACGGGGGGCGCATTTCACAGATACGCAGTATTTT,CASSARGAHFTDTQYF
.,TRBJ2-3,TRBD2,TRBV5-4,TGTGCCAGCAGCTTTCGTAGCGGGGCTTCTGGGAGCACAGATACGCAGTATTTT,CASSFRSGASGSTDTQYF
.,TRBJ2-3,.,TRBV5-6,TGTGCCAGCAGCTTTGCAGTAGATACGCAGTATTTT,CASSFAVDTQYF
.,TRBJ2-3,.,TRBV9,TGTGCCAGCAGCGTAGGTAGCGAGGGTACGCAGTATTTT,CASSVGSEGTQYF
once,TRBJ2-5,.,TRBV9,TGTGCCAGCAGCGTAGCAGGACTGTACCAAGAGACCCAGTACTTC,CASSVAGLYQETQYF
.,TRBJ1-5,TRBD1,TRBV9,TGTGCCAGCAGCGCAGACAGGGGCCCCTCTAGCAATCAGCCCCAGCATTTT,CASSADRGPSSNQPQHF
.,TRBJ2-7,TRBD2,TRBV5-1,TGCGCCAGCAGAACCGGGACTAGCAACGAGCAGTACTTC,CASRTGTSNEQYF
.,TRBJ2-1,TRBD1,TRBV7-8,TGTGCCAGCAGCTTGGGGACAGGCAACGTAAATGAGCAGTTCTTC,CASSLGTGNVNEQFF
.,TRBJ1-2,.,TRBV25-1,TGTGCCAGCACTACAAACGAAGGGGGAAATGGCTACACCTTC,CASTTNEGGNGYTF
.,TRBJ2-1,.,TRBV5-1,TGCGCCAGCAGCGGGGGGTCAGTATACAATGAGCAGTTCTTC,CASSGGSVYNEQFF
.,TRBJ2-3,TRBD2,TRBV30,TGTGCCTCTAGCGGGAGCACAGATACGCAGTATTTT,CASSGSTDTQYF
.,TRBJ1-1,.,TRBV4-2,TGTGCCAGCAGCCAAGATCGGAACACTGAAGCTTTCTTT,CASSQDRNTEAFF
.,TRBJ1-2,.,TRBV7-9,TGTGCCAGCAGCATACCCAATGGAGGGGGGTCTTATGGCTACACCTTC,CASSIPNGGGSYGYTF
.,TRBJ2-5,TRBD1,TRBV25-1,TGTGCCAGCGGTAAGACAGGGGTAGAAGAGACCCAGTACTTC,CASGKTGVEETQYF
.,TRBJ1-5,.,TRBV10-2,TGCGCCAGCAGTGAGCAGGGAACTCAGCCCCAGCATTTT,CASSEQGTQPQHF
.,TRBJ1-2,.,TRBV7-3,TGTGCCAGCAGCCAGCATCCCAGGGACGGCTACACCTTC,CASSQHPRDGYTF
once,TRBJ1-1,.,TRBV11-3,TGTGCCAGCAGCTCCTACAGGTCCTCTGAAGCTTTCTTT,CASSSYRSSEAFF
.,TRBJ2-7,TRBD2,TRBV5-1,TGCGCCAGCAGCTCCCGAGCACAATTAGCCGGGACTAACTACGAGCAGTACTTC,CASSSRAQLAGTNYEQYF
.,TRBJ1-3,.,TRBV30,TGTGCCTGGAGTGTACGCGCCGGAGCCTCTGGAAACACCATATATTTT,CAWSVRAGASGNTIYF
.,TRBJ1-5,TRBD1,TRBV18,TGTGCCAGCTCACCTCAGGGGGATAGCAATCAGCCCCAGCATTTT,CASSPQGDSNQPQHF
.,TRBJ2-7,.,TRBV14,TGTGCCAGCAGCCGAAGTCGCTACGAGCAGTACTTC,CASSRSRYEQYF
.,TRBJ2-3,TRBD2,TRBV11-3,TGTGCCAGCAGCTTAGGAGCGGGAGGGCCGGTAGATACGCAGTATTTT,CASSLGAGGPVDTQYF
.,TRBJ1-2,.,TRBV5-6,TGTGCCAGCAGCTTCGGTAGGGGCGGCTACACCTTC,CASSFGRGGYTF
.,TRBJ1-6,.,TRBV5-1,TGCGCCAGCAGCACCGCCCCCCGGGGGCCAGGGCAAAATTCACCCCTCCACTTT,CASSTAPRGPGQNSPLHF
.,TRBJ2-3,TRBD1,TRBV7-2,TGTGCCAGCAGCTTAGAGAACAGGGGGCCCAGCACAGATACGCAGTATTTT,CASSLENRGPSTDTQYF
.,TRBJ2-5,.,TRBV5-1,TGCGCCAGCAGCCCGGTTGCTTCCGGGCAAGAGACCCAGTACTTC,CASSPVASGQETQYF
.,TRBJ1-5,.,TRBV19,TGTGCCAGTAGTCCCCACGGCGGGCGAAGCAATCAGCCCCAGCATTTT,CASSPHGGRSNQPQHF